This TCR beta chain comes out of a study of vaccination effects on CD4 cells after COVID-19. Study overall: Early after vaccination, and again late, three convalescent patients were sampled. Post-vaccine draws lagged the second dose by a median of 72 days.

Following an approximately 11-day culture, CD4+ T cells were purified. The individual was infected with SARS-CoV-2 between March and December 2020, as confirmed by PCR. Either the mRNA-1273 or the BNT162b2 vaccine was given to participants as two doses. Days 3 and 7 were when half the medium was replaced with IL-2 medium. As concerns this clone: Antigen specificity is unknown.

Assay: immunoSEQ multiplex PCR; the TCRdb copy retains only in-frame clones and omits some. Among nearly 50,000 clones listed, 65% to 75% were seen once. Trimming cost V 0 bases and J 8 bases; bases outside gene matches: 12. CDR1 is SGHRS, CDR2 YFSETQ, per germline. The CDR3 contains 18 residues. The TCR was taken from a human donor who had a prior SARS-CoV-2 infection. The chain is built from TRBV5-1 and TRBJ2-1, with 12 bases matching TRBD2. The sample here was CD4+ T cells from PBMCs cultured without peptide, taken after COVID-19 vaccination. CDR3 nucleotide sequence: TGCGCCAGCAGCTTGGGAGGGCTAGCGGGAGGGGGCACGGATGAGCAGTTCTTC. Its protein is CASSLGGLAGGGTDEQFF. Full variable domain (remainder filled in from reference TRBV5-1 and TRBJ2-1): KAGVTQTPRYLIKTRGQQVTLSCSPISGHRSVSWYQQTPGQGLQFLFEYFSETQRNKGNFPGRFSGRQFSNSRSEMNVSTLELGDSALYLCASSLGGLAGGGTDEQFFGPGTRLTVL.